This T cell receptor (beta chain) emerged from a study of early stage breast cancer tumors. About the research overall: ER+/PR+/HER2- status applied to about 70% of the 16 invasive breast tumors. Around 10-fold was the mean read coverage per sample.

Germline CDR1 and CDR2: SNHLY and FYNNEI. CDR3 size: 13 residues. V lost 4 bases and J 4 bases, leaving 11 bases between the germline ends. Measured with immunoSEQ multiplex PCR; TCRdb has only the in-frame clones, and not every one. The table shows fewer than 30,000 clones, with 80% occurring only once. The TCR comes from a person in their sixties or seventies with breast cancer. The chain has TRBV2 and TRBJ2-7; D is possibly TRBD1 (5 bases). Sequencing input: blood. The CDR3 loop is CASSGDRLYEQYF. As DNA, the CDR3 is TGTGCCAGCAGTGGTGACAGACTGTACGAGCAGTACTTC.